This TCR beta chain was profiled in a study of cytomegalovirus exposure and HLA in healthy donors. With 60 Vbeta and 13 Jbeta primers, the PCR was carried out. Produced via immunoSEQ multiplex PCR; TCRdb's table is partial and in-frame only. The listing records roughly 200,000 clones. Trimming stripped 3 bases from V and 0 bases from J, with 3 bases between. CDR3 length equals 13 residues. The germline V gene encodes CDR1 SGHAT and CDR2 FQNNGV. Sequenced material: PBMCs. The J gene is TRBJ2-1, the V gene TRBV11-2; D unresolved. The TCR sequence derives from a girl aged 2-10 years in good health and CMV-seropositive. CDR3 protein: CASSFNSYNEQFF. As DNA, the CDR3 is TGTGCCAGCAGCTTTAACTCCTACAATGAGCAGTTCTTC.